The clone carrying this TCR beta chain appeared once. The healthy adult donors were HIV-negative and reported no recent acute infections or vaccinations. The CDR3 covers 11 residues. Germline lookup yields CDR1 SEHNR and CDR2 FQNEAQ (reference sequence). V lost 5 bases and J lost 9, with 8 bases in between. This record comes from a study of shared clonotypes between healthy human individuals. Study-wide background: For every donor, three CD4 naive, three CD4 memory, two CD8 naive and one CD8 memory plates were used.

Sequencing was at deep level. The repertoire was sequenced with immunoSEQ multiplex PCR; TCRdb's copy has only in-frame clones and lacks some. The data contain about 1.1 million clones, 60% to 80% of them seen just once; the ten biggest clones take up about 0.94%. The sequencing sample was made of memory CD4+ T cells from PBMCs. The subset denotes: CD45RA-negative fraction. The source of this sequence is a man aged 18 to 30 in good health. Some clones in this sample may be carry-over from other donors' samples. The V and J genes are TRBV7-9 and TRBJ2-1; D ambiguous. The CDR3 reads CASSIKGEQFF. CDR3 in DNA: TGTGCCAGCAGCATAAAGGGTGAGCAGTTCTTC.